This T cell receptor beta chain was obtained from a study of technical replicates of blood from a handful of donors. Generated by immunoSEQ multiplex PCR, the TCRdb table keeps only in-frame clones and is missing some. The data show about 48,000 clones, roughly 90% seen once. The sequence was collected from a human donor in good health. Some clones in this sample may be carry-over from other donors' samples. The sequenced sample was PBMCs.

CDR3 loop: CASSVLAGEHTNTQYF. The CDR3 coding sequence is TGTGCCAGCAGTGTTCTAGCGGGAGAGCACACTAATACGCAGTATTTT. V usage is TRBV2 and J usage is TRBJ2-3; 10 nucleotides agree with TRBD2. The germline V gene encodes CDR1 SNHLY and CDR2 FYNNEI. The ends lost 4 bases at V and 7 bases at J; junction bases unmatched: 11. The CDR3 extends over 16 amino acids.